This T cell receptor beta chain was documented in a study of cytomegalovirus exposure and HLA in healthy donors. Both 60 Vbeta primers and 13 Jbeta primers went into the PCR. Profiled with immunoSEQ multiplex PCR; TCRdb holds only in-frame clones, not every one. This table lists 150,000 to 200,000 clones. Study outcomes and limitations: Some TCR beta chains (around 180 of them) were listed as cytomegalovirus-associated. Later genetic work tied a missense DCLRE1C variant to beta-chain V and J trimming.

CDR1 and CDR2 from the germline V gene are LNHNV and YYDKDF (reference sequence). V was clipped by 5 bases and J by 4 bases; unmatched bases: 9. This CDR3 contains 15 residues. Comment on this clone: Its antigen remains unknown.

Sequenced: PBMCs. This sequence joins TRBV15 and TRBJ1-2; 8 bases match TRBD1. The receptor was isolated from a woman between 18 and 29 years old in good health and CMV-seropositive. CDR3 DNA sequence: TGTGCCACCAGCGAGATCGGGGACAGGCTCTATGGCTACACCTTC. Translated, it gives CATSEIGDRLYGYTF.